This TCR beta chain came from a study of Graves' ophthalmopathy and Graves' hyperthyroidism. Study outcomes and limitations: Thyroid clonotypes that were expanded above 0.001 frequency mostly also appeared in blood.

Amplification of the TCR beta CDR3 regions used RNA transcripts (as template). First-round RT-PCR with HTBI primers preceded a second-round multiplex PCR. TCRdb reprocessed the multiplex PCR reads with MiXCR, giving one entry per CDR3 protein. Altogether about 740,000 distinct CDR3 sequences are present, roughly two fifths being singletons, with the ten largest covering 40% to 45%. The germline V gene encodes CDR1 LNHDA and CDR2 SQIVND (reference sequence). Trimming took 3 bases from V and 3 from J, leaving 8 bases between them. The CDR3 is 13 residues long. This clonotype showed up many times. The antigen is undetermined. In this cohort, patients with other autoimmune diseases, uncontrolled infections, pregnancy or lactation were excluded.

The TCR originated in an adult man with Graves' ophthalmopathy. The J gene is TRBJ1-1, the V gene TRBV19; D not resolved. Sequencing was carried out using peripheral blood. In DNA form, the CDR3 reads TGTGCCAGTAGTATTGGAGGATACACTGAAGCTTTCTTT. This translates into CASSIGGYTEAFF.